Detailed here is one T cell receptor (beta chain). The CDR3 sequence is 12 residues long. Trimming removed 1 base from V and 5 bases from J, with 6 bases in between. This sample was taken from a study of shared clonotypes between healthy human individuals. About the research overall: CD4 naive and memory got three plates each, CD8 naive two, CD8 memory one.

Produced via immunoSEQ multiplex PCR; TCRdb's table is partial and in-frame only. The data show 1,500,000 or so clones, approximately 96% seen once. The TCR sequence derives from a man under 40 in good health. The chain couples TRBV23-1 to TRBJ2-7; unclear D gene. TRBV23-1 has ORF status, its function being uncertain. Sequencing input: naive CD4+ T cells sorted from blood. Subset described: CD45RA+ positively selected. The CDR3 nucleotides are TGCGCCAGCAGTCAATTGGCGAACGAGCAGTACTTC. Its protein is CASSQLANEQYF.